This entry lists 14 T cell receptor beta chains sequenced from one sample in a study of T cell responses to AZD1222 COVID-19 vaccine. Assay: immunoSEQ multiplex PCR; the TCRdb copy retains only in-frame clones and omits some. The profile covers tens of thousands of clones, with around 90% appearing a single time and roughly 9% taken by the ten largest. Specimen: peripheral blood, collected on day 0 of AZD1222 vaccination. These receptors were obtained from an adult in good health.

The J gene is TRBJ2-7, the V gene TRBV28; TRBD2 might be the D (5 bases). Germline V CDR1 and CDR2: MDHEN, SYDVKM. The CDR3 is 12 residues long. The ends were cut back, 1 base at V and 6 bases at J, with 7 bases in the middle. In DNA, the CDR3 is TGTGCCAGCAGTTTATCGGCGGGCGAGCAGTACTTC. Translated, it gives CASSLSAGEQYF.

This chain connects TRBV7-9 to TRBJ1-1; unclear D gene. The CDR3 totals 13 residues. Per the germline V gene, CDR1 is SEHNR and CDR2 is FQNEAQ (reference sequence). V gave up 3 bases and J gave up 2 bases, with 7 bases separating them. The CDR3 bases are TGTGCCAGCAGCTTGACGGCTAACACTGAAGCTTTCTTT. Amino acids: CASSLTANTEAFF.

V is TRBV7-2 and J is TRBJ1-2, with a weak D call TRBD1 (6 bases). The CDR3 loop spans 14 amino acids. V lost 5 bases, J lost 1 base, and 11 bases lay in between. In germline, CDR1 is SGHTA, CDR2 FQGNSA. The CDR3 region is CASSQGGNNYGYTF. In nucleotides, the CDR3 is TGTGCCAGCAGCCAAGGGGGTAATAACTATGGCTACACCTTC.

The chain links TRBV2 to TRBJ1-3, with unresolved D. Germline CDR1 is SNHLY and CDR2 is FYNNEI. The CDR3 totals 13 residues. Deletions cut 2 bases from V and 4 bases from J, with 6 bases between. The CDR3 bases are TGTGCCAGCAGTGAAACACTCGGAAACACCATATATTTT. It translates to CASSETLGNTIYF. Full variable domain (rest looked up from reference TRBV2 and TRBJ1-3): EPEVTQTPSHQVTQMGQEVILRCVPISNHLYFYWYRQILGQKVEFLVSFYNNEISEKSEIFDDQFSVERPDGSNFTLKIRSTKLEDSAMYFCASSETLGNTIYFGEGSWLTVV.

J is TRBJ1-2 and V is TRBV3-1 (or the pseudogene TRBV3-2); D is unresolved. Trimming shortened V by 7 bases and J by 6 bases, and 12 bases separated the two germline ends. This CDR3 is 12 amino acids long. Germline CDR1 reads LGHDT; CDR2 reads YNNKEL (reference sequence). CDR3 amino acids: CASTRGRDGYTF. The CDR3 region has the DNA TGTGCCAGCACCCGCGGTCGAGATGGCTACACCTTC.

This sequence joins TRBV18 and TRBJ1-1; TRBD1 is a possible D gene (5 bases). Deletions cut 1 base from V and 8 bases from J, with 17 bases between. The CDR3 is made up of 15 amino acids. Germline assignment: CDR1 KGHSH and CDR2 LQKENI. CDR3 sequence (DNA): TGTGCCAGCTCACCACGAGAGGGTGGGGACCCCGAAGCTTTCTTT. It codes for CASSPREGGDPEAFF.

J is TRBJ2-2 and V is TRBV30, with D hard to call. The CDR3 covers 12 residues. Trimming removed 8 bases from V and 7 bases from J, with 14 bases in between. Germline CDR1 is GTSNPN and CDR2 is SVGIG (reference sequence). CDR3 sequence: CARDGFGGELFF. The DNA for the CDR3 is TGTGCCCGCGACGGGTTCGGCGGGGAGCTGTTTTTT.

The gene calls are TRBV18 and TRBJ1-1; 7 bases match TRBD1. The CDR3 has 16 residues. Germline V gene lookup returns CDR1 KGHSH and CDR2 LQKENI. The J segment lost 0 bases and the V segment lost 3 bases, leaving 7 bases of the junction unmatched. CDR3: CASSPYRDSMNTEAFF. The DNA of the CDR3 is TGTGCCAGCTCACCCTACCGGGACAGCATGAACACTGAAGCTTTCTTT.

The CDR3 sequence is CASSFYAYEQYF. The CDR3 DNA reads as TGTGCCAGCAGTTTCTATGCCTACGAGCAGTACTTC. The chain employs TRBV12-3 or TRBV12-4 and TRBJ2-7; D remains ambiguous. V was cut by 3 bases and J by 2 bases, with 5 bases left in between. This CDR3 has 12 amino acids.

Only one count was recorded for this clone. This chain connects TRBV27 to TRBJ2-7; possible D gene TRBD1, 6 bases. The CDR3 spans 14 residues. V lost 6 bases and J 3 bases, leaving 15 bases between the germline ends. Germline V lookup: CDR1 MNHEY, CDR2 SMNVEV (reference sequence). The CDR3 DNA is TGTGCCAGCAGCCTAAGGGGGTCGGGCTACGAGCAGTACTTC. It encodes CASSLRGSGYEQYF.

The J gene is TRBJ1-1, the V gene TRBV11-1; 8 nucleotides align to TRBD1. The trim removed 5 bases at V and 10 bases at J, leaving 15 bases unmatched. The CDR3 runs 15 residues. Germline V gene sequence: CDR1 SGHAT, CDR2 FQDESV (reference sequence). The CDR3 region has the DNA TGTGCCAGCAGCGCCCAGCGAGGACAGGGCGGCGGAGCTTTCTTT. As protein: CASSAQRGQGGGAFF.

This clone was recorded a few times. J is TRBJ1-2 and V is TRBV10-2; D is undetermined. Per germline, CDR1 WSHSY and CDR2 SAAADI. The CDR3 extends over 14 amino acids. V was clipped by 2 bases and J by 5 bases, with 12 bases between them. The CDR3 protein is CASSETPNGYGYTF. The CDR3 region has the DNA TGCGCCAGCAGTGAGACACCCAACGGATATGGCTACACCTTC.

The gene calls are TRBV5-1 and TRBJ2-3; no definite D call. The V and J ends lost 4 bases and 3 bases respectively, with 3 bases between them. Germline V gives CDR1 SGHRS, CDR2 YFSETQ. The CDR3 extends over 11 amino acids. CDR3 nucleotides: TGCGCCAGCAGCCTTACAGATACGCAGTATTTT. It specifies CASSLTDTQYF.

In this sample, this clone turned up once. This chain links TRBV4-1 with TRBJ2-1; a possible D gene is TRBD2 (7 bases). Trimming took off 1 base at V and 6 bases at J, with 16 bases between the two ends. Germline CDR1 and CDR2: MGHRA and YSYEKL. This CDR3 is built from 16 residues. CDR3 bases: TGCGCCAGCAGCCAAGTGGGGGCGGGGGCTTTCAATGAGCAGTTCTTC. As protein: CASSQVGAGAFNEQFF.